This TCR beta chain came from a study of T cell responses to AZD1222 COVID-19 vaccine. Study details: Second-dose recipients at about 4 or about 12 weeks were treated as one pooled group.

Notes on this clone: Its antigen is not identified.

Study results and limitations: At 160-218 and 743-854, vaccine-associated CD4 TCRs were dominant, and they spanned spike.

CDR3 length: 15 amino acids. Germline values: CDR1 SGHVS, CDR2 FQNEAQ. The V and J ends lost 3 bases and 3 bases respectively, with 9 bases between them. The method was immunoSEQ multiplex PCR; TCRdb's version includes in-frame clones alone and lacks a portion of them. The data contain about 66,000 clones, roughly 90% of them singletons. Specimen: peripheral blood, collected on day 0 of AZD1222 vaccination. The source is an adult in good health. V gene TRBV7-8 combines with J gene TRBJ1-6; TRBD1 might be the D (6 bases). This CDR3 reads CASSFAGDYNSPLHF. The CDR3 region has the DNA TGTGCCAGCAGCTTTGCAGGGGACTATAATTCACCCCTCCACTTT.